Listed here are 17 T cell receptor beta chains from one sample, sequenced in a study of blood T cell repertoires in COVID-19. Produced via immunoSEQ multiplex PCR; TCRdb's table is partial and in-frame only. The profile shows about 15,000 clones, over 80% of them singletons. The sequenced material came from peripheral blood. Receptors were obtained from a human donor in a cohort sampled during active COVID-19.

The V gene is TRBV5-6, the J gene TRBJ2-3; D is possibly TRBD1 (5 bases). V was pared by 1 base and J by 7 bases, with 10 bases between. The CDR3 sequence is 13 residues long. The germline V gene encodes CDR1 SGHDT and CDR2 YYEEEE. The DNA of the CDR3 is TGTGCCAGCAGCTTGAGGGGTGGGAATACGCAGTATTTT. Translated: CASSLRGGNTQYF.

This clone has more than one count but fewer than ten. As DNA, the CDR3 is TGTGCCAGCAGCTACCGACAGGGGGCGTCTCAAGAGACCCAGTACTTC. This sequence encodes CASSYRQGASQETQYF. The chain has TRBV9 and TRBJ2-5; 10 nucleotides line up with TRBD1. This CDR3 region has 16 residues. Germline V CDR1 and CDR2: SGDLS, YYNGEE. J gave up 2 bases and V 4 bases, and 8 bases lay outside the gene matches.

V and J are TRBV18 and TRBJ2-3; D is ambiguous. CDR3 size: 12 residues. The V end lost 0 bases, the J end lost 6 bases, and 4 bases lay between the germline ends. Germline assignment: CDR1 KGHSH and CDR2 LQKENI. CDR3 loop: CASSPPADTQYF. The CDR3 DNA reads TGTGCCAGCTCACCACCTGCGGATACGCAGTATTTT.

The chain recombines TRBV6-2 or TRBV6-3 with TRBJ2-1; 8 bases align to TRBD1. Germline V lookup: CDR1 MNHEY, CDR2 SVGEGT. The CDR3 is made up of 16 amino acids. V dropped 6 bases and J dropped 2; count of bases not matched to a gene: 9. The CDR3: CASSRTGSGPYNEQFF. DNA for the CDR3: TGTGCCAGCAGCCGGACAGGGTCGGGCCCCTACAATGAGCAGTTCTTC.

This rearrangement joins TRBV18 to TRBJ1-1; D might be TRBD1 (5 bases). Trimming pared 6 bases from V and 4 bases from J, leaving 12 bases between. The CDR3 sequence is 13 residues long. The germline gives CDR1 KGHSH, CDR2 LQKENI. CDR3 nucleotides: TGTGCCAGCTCTCCTAACGGGGGCACTGAAGCTTTCTTT. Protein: CASSPNGGTEAFF.

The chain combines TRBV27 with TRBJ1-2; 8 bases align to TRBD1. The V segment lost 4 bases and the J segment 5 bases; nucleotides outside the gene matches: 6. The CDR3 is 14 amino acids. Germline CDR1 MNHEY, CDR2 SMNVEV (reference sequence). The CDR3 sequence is CASSSQGAVYGYTF. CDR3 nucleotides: TGTGCCAGCAGTTCTCAGGGGGCCGTATATGGCTACACCTTC.

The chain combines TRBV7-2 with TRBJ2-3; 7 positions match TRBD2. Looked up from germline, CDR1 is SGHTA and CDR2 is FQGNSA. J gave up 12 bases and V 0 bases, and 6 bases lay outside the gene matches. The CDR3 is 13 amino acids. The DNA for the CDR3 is TGTGCCAGCAGCTTAGCCTTGGCGGGAGCCCAGTATTTT. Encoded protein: CASSLALAGAQYF.

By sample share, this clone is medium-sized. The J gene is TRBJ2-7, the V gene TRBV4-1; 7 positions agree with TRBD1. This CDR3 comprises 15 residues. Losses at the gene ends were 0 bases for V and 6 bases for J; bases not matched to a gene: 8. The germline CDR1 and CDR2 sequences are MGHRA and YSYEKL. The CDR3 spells CASSQDSDRVPEQYF. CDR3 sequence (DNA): TGCGCCAGCAGCCAAGATAGCGACAGGGTCCCCGAGCAGTACTTC.

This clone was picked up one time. CDR3: CASVLGSPLNYGYTF. CDR3 nucleotide sequence: TGTGCCAGCGTTCTCGGTAGCCCTCTTAACTATGGCTACACCTTC. The chain recombines TRBV28 with TRBJ1-2; D unclear. Trimming cost V 8 bases and J 1 base, with 17 bases left between them. Germline V lookup: CDR1 MDHEN, CDR2 SYDVKM. The CDR3 extends over 15 amino acids.

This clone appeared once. CDR3 protein: CASSQTTGYEQYF. The CDR3 nucleotides are TGTGCCAGCAGCCAGACGACAGGCTACGAGCAGTACTTC. The genes are TRBV3-1 (or the pseudogene TRBV3-2) and TRBJ2-7, with D perhaps matching TRBD1 (6 bases). The germline V and J ends were trimmed by 3 bases and 3 bases, with 9 bases remaining between them. The germline V gene encodes CDR1 LGHDT and CDR2 YNNKEL (reference sequence). The CDR3 contains 13 residues.

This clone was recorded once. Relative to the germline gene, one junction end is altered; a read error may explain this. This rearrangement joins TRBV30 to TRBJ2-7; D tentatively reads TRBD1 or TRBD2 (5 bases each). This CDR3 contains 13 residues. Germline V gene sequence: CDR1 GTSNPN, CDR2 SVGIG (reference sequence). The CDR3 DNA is TGTGCCGGGAGCCGCGACAGACCCTACGAGCAGTACTTC. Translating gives CAGSRDRPYEQYF.

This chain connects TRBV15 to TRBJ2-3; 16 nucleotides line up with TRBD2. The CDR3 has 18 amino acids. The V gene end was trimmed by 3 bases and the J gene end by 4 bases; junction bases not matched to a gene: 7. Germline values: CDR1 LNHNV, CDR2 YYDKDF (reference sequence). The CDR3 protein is CATSRGLAGGPVADTQYF. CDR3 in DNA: TGTGCCACCAGCAGGGGACTAGCGGGAGGGCCGGTCGCAGATACGCAGTATTTT.

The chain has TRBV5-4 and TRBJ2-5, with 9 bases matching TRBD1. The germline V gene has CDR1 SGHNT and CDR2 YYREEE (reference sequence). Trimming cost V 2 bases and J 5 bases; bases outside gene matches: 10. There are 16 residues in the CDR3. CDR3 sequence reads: CASSFNRDRVYETQYF. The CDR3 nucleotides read TGTGCCAGCAGCTTTAACCGGGACAGGGTTTATGAGACCCAGTACTTC.

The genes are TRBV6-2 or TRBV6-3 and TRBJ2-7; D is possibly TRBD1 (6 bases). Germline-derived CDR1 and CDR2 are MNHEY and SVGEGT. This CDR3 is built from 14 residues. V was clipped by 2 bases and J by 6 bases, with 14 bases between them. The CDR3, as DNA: TGTGCCAGCAGTTACCACAGGGCGTTCGCCGAGCAGTACTTC. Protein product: CASSYHRAFAEQYF.

The CDR3 here is CASRRDRQETQYF. Here the CDR3 DNA reads TGTGCCAGCAGAAGGGACAGACAAGAGACCCAGTACTTC. The rearrangement uses TRBV2 and TRBJ2-5; 7 nucleotides line up with TRBD1. Germline V gene sequence: CDR1 SNHLY, CDR2 FYNNEI. V was clipped by 6 bases and J by 2 bases; unmatched bases: 3. The CDR3 consists of 13 residues.

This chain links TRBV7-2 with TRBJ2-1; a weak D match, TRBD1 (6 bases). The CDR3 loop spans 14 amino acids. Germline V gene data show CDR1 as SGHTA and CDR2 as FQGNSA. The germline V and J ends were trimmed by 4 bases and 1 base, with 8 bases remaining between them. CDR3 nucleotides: TGTGCCAGCAGCTCGACAGGTTCCTACAATGAGCAGTTCTTC. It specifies CASSSTGSYNEQFF.

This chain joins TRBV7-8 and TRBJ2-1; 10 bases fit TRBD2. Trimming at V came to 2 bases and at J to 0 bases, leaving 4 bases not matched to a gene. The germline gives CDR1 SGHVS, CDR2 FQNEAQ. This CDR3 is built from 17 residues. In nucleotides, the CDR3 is TGTGCCAGCAGCTTAAAGCGGGAGGGCCACTCCTACAATGAGCAGTTCTTC. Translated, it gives CASSLKREGHSYNEQFF. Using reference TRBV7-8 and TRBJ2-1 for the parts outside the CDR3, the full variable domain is GAGVSQSPRYKVAKRGQDVALRCDPISGHVSLFWYQQALGQGPEFLTYFQNEAQLDKSGLPSDRFFAERPEGSVSTLKIQRTQQEDSAVYLCASSLKREGHSYNEQFFGPGTRLTVL.